A selection of T cell receptor beta chains follows, all from one sample in a study of T cells in Graves' hyperthyroidism and ophthalmopathy. TCRdb reanalysed the multiplex PCR reads using MiXCR and keeps one entry per CDR3 protein. Found here are hundreds of thousands of distinct CDR3 sequences, roughly 14% of them singletons; the top ten hold 3.5% to 4.5%. The sequencing sample was made of blood. The receptors stem from a woman between 40 and 55 years old with Graves' ophthalmopathy. The CDR3 runs from the conserved cysteine through the conserved F or W. The order of the fields is J gene, clone size, V gene, D gene, CDR3 DNA, CDR3 protein. The D gene is left open where the match is weak. Size is stated for part of the rows, as once, few or many counts, or as a class when the clone is expanded.

TRBJ1-6 many TRBV20-1 TRBD1 TGCAGTGCTAGAGGGGGACAGACTAATTCACCCCTCCACTTT CSARGGQTNSPLHF
TRBJ2-7 many TRBV6-2/TRBV6-3 - TGTGCCAGCAGTTACGGGACGGGGTTTGGTTTCTCCTACGAGCAGTACTTC CASSYGTGFGFSYEQYF
TRBJ2-7 many TRBV10-3 - TGTGCCATCACCAAGGACGCCTACTACGAGCAGTACTTC CAITKDAYYEQYF
TRBJ2-7 few TRBV27 - TGTGCCAGCAGCCCTATGGGGCCGAGCTCCTACGAGCAGTACTTC CASSPMGPSSYEQYF
TRBJ2-7 - TRBV6-2/TRBV6-3 - TGTGCCAGCGCGGGGGCGCGGTACGAGCAGTACTTC CASAGARYEQYF
TRBJ2-7 - TRBV6-1 TRBD1 TGTGCCAGCACCTCAGGGGGCGGCGAGCAGTACTTC CASTSGGGEQYF
TRBJ2-7 many TRBV6-2/TRBV6-3 TRBD1 TGTGCCACCGACCGTACAGGGGAACTCTCCTACGAGCAGTACTTC CATDRTGELSYEQYF
TRBJ2-2 - TRBV11-1 - TGTGCCAGCAGCTTAGAAAGGGTAGAGAACACCGGGGAGCTGTTTTTT CASSLERVENTGELFF
TRBJ2-2 many TRBV12-3/TRBV12-4 TRBD2 TGTGCCAGCAGCCGGAGCGGGGCGAACACCGGGGAGCTGTTTTTT CASSRSGANTGELFF
TRBJ1-1 many TRBV4-3 - TGCGCCAGCAGCCAAGTTCCGGGAAAGAACACTGAAGCTTTCTTT CASSQVPGKNTEAFF
TRBJ2-2 few TRBV7-8 - TGTGCCAGCAGCTTCGGGACCCACAGCGGGGAGCTGTTTTTT CASSFGTHSGELFF
TRBJ2-5 many TRBV7-3 - TGTGCCAGCAGCTTAAACGGGATCCCAGAAGAGACCCAGTACTTC CASSLNGIPEETQYF
TRBJ1-2 once TRBV7-2 - TGTGCCAGCAGCTTAGCTCCCGGACAGCCGGTCTATGGCTACACCTTC CASSLAPGQPVYGYTF
TRBJ2-7 - TRBV3-1 TRBD2 TGTGCCAGCAGCCAAGATTCGTTAGCGGGAGATTACGAGCAGTACTTC CASSQDSLAGDYEQYF
TRBJ1-5 many TRBV12-5 - TGTGCTAGTGGTGGCGGGCCTAATCAGCCCCAGCATTTT CASGGGPNQPQHF
TRBJ1-5 many TRBV6-1 TRBD1 TGTGCCAGCAGTGAAGGGCGTTTACAGGGGAGCAATCAGCCCCAGCATTTT CASSEGRLQGSNQPQHF
TRBJ1-5 - TRBV2 - TGTGCCAGCAGTCAGGCTCAGAATAGCAATCAGCCCCAGCATTTT CASSQAQNSNQPQHF
TRBJ1-1 many TRBV14 TRBD1 TGTGCCAGCAGCCAAGGGGGACAGCTCTCCTGTGAAGCTTTCTTT CASSQGGQLSCEAFF
TRBJ2-7 many TRBV3-1 - TGTGCCAGCAGCCAAGGGCTCCCGGGTGAGCAGTACTTC CASSQGLPGEQYF
TRBJ2-7 few TRBV6-2/TRBV6-3 TRBD2 TGTGCCGGTAAGCGGGAGGGCCTCGACGAGCAGTACTTC CAGKREGLDEQYF
TRBJ2-5 many TRBV28 - TGTGCCAGCAGTTTTATATCAGGGGACTTCCGGAACTTC CASSFISGDFRNF
TRBJ1-2 many TRBV27 TRBD1 TGTGCCAGCGCGGCCGGGGACAGGTGGGGCTACACCTTC CASAAGDRWGYTF
TRBJ2-7 many TRBV7-9 - TGTGCCAGCAGCTTGGCACAAGACTACGAGCAGTACTTC CASSLAQDYEQYF
TRBJ1-1 - TRBV24-1 - TGTGCCACCGTGGACAGTTACAACACTGAAGCTTTCTTT CATVDSYNTEAFF
TRBJ1-1 - TRBV5-1 TRBD1 TGCGCCAGCACGGCCCCAGACAGGGCGTTCGATGAAGCTTTCTTT CASTAPDRAFDEAFF
TRBJ2-7 many TRBV11-2 - TGTGCCAGCAGCTTTCGACAGACGCTATCCTACGAGCAGTACTTC CASSFRQTLSYEQYF
TRBJ1-5 many TRBV6-2/TRBV6-3 - TGTGCCAGCAGTCGACAAACGGGGAATCAGCCCCAGCATTTT CASSRQTGNQPQHF
TRBJ1-2 many TRBV7-9 TRBD1 TGTGCCAGCATAAGGACAGGAATCAACTATGGCTACACCTTC CASIRTGINYGYTF
TRBJ1-3 many TRBV6-5 - TGTGCCAGCAGTTATGAGAGACAGGAACCTGGAAACACCATATATTTT CASSYERQEPGNTIYF
TRBJ2-5 few TRBV28 TRBD1 TGTGCCAGCAGCGCACAGGGGGTCCAAGAGACCCAGTACTTC CASSAQGVQETQYF
TRBJ2-7 many TRBV5-1 TRBD2 TGCGCCAGCAGCTTGGGGAGCGGGACCCGATCCTACGAGCAGTACTTC CASSLGSGTRSYEQYF
TRBJ1-1 many TRBV30 - TGTGCCTGGAGTGTCAGGAGGAACACTGAAGCTTTCTTT CAWSVRRNTEAFF
TRBJ1-3 - TRBV12-3/TRBV12-4 TRBD1 TGTGCCAGCGGTGCGGGACAGGGCCGGTACACCATATATTTT CASGAGQGRYTIYF
TRBJ1-2 many TRBV12-3/TRBV12-4 TRBD1 TGTGCCAGCAGTTGGGGACAGGGAATAGGGTATGGCTACACCTTC CASSWGQGIGYGYTF
TRBJ2-7 many TRBV28 TRBD2 TGTGCCAGCAGGGGAAACGAAGTAGCGGGAGGAGGCTACGAGCAGTACTTC CASRGNEVAGGGYEQYF